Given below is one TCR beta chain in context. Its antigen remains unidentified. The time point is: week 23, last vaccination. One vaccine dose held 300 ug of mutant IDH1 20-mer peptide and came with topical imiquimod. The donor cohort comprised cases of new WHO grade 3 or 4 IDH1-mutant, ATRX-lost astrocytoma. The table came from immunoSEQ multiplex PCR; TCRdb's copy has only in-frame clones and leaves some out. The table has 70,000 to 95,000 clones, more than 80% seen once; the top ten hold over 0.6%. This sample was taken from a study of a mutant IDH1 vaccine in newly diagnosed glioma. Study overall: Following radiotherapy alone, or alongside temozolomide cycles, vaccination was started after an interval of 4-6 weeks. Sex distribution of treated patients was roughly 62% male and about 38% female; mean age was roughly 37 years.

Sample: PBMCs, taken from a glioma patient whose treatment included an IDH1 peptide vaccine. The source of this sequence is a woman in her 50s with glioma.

CDR3 DNA sequence: TGTGCCAGCAGCGCCCGAATGGGACCGCATACGCAGTATTTT. The encoded protein is CASSARMGPHTQYF. V is TRBV9 and J is TRBJ2-3; D possibly matches TRBD1 or TRBD2 (5 bases each). CDR3 length: 14 residues. CDR1 SGDLS and CDR2 YYNGEE come from the germline V gene. With 3 bases removed from V and 7 bases from J, the gap between germline ends came to 15 bases.